This T cell receptor beta chain comes out of a study of Graves' ophthalmopathy and Graves' hyperthyroidism. Overall study findings and caveats: A majority of expanded thyroid clonotypes exceeding 0.001 frequency were likewise present in blood.

CDR1 and CDR2 from the germline V gene are KGHSH and LQKENI. The CDR3 extends over 15 amino acids. The ends were cut back, 4 bases at V and 10 bases at J, with 17 bases in the middle. Amplification targeted the TCR beta CDR3 regions, with RNA transcripts as the source material. Second-round multiplex PCR followed a first-round RT-PCR using HTBI primers. TCRdb independently ran MiXCR on the multiplex PCR reads; one entry per CDR3 protein. Among just over 600,000 distinct CDR3 sequences listed, about a fifth were seen once. A follow-up of 18 months without ophthalmopathy meant that hyperthyroidism was stable. Aged 18 to 65, hyperthyroidism patients had new diagnoses of under 2 months' duration. Symptoms, serum thyroxine and TRAb, thyroid ultrasound, and orbital computed tomography formed the diagnostic basis. This clonotype was detected many times. Its antigen remains unknown.

The V and J genes are TRBV18 and TRBJ1-6; no reliable D call. This receptor was taken from a woman between 18 and 30 years old with stable Graves' hyperthyroidism. Some clones in this sample may be carry-over from other donors' samples. The sample was peripheral blood. The CDR3 reads CASSLGDGSGSPLHF. CDR3 nucleotides: TGTGCCAGCTCACTAGGAGATGGCAGTGGCTCACCCCTCCACTTT.